Listed here is a single TCR beta chain. What antigen it recognizes has not been identified. Qualities for individual bases were not recorded, and no much larger clone is one base off. The cysteine opens and the phenylalanine closes a CDR3 of 17 amino acids. Only the CDR3 region is kept as DNA, spanning 51 bases read in frame from base 1. After removal of 1 base from V and 8 bases from J, the junction retains 15 bases not matched to a gene. The germline V gene specifies SGHRS as CDR1 and YFSETQ as CDR2. For sequencing, an Illumina HiSeq 2500 was employed. Quantitative 5'-RACE with molecular barcodes was the method used to prepare the TCR beta libraries. In the source study's methods: Disease-linked TCR variants were identified with a new computational method built on a probabilistic model of VDJ rearrangement. Starting from the raw public reads, TCRdb applied fastp trimming at Q25, assembled clones with MiXCR and retained in-frame beta chains. Each record represents a unique CDR3 protein, reported with the most common genes and DNA among its rows. TCRdb, rather than the study authors, made the V and J calls. Within this sample are about 340,000 distinct CDR3 sequences, with roughly 8% of them counted one time only. Approximately 15% of the sample comes from the top ten.

The data were obtained in a study of CD8 T cells in ankylosing spondylitis (dated by TCRdb to the late 2010s). About the study as a whole: The study set out to find disease-linked TCR variants by profiling T cell receptor beta repertoires in ankylosing spondylitis patients and healthy donors. Peripheral blood was sampled, and synovial fluid was also collected from ankylosing spondylitis patients. The full study cohort comprised about 24 ankylosing spondylitis patients and approximately 100 healthy donors.

Beyond this particular receptor, the publication reports: A TCR beta motif of eight highly homologous amino acid variants appeared characteristic of blood from ankylosing spondylitis patients. A CD8+ phenotype was shown by the disease-linked clones, which were found at relatively low frequencies in peripheral blood. Some of the motif variants had been reported before in the synovial fluid and blood of reactive arthritis patients, a finding that suggests common disease-initiation mechanisms. According to the report, matched synovial fluid samples from ankylosing spondylitis patients were significantly enriched for the disease-linked clones.

The rearranged chain carries TRBV5-1 and TRBJ2-1; TRBD2 aligns with 7 central bases. This TCR came from a male donor with ankylosing spondylitis. Sequencing input: blood, either unsorted or a sorted T cell fraction (not recorded which). The CDR3 reads CASSLQPGLSPVDEQFF. The DNA sequence is given as TGCGCCAGCAGCTTGCAACCGGGACTATCTCCCGTGGATGAGCAGTTCTTC.